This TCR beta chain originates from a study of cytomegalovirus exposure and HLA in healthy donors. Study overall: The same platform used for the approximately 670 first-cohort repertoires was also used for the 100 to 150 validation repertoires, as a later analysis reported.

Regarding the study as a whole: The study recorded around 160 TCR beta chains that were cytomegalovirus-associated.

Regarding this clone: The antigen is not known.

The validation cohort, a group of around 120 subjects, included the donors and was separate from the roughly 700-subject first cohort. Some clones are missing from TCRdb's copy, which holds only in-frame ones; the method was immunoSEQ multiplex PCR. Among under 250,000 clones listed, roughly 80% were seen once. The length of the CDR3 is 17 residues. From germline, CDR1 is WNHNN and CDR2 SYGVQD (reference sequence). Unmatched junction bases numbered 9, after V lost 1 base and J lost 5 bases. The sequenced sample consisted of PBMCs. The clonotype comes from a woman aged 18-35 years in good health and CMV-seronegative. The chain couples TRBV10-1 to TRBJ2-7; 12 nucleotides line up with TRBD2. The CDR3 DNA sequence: TGCGCCAGCAGTGAGTTCCCTCTAGCGGGAGGGCTCAACGAGCAGTACTTC. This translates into CASSEFPLAGGLNEQYF.